The sequence of this T cell receptor (beta chain) was determined in a study of vaccination effects on CD4 cells after COVID-19 (dated by TCRdb to about 2022). General notes on the study: Post-vaccine samples across the study were collected a median of 72 days after the second dose, with a range of 14 to 241. In both COVID-19 convalescent patients and infection-naive vaccine recipients, the study compared SARS-CoV-2 spike-specific CD4+ TCR repertoires from before mRNA vaccination with those from after it. The Oncomine TCR Beta short-read assay on an Illumina iSeq 100 was used to sequence cultures from other donors in the study. A total of 10 COVID-19 convalescent patients and a handful of SARS-CoV-2-naive healthy vaccine recipients were included in the full study.

This clone occurred many times. No antigen is known for it. Base-call qualities are not available, and no considerably larger clone is one nucleotide away. The ViraFEST assay stimulated PBMC with viral peptide pools and then used TCR sequencing to identify antigen-specific CD4+ T cell clonotypes by expansion. After around ten days of culture, CD4+ T cells were isolated with the EasySep CD4+ T cell isolation kit. Each participant received two doses of an mRNA SARS-CoV-2 vaccine, either BNT162b2 or mRNA-1273. Negative nucleocapsid antibody results before and after vaccination confirmed that the healthy vaccine recipients had no prior SARS-CoV-2 infection. Roughly 2.1 million PBMC per well were cultured in IMDM with around 5% human AB serum, 10 IU/ml IL-2 and gentamicin, plus 10 ug/ml peptides. Half of the culture medium was replaced with fresh IL-2-containing medium on days 3 and 7. Each peptide stimulation condition was cultured in triplicate wells unless otherwise noted. Using Ficoll-Paque Plus gradient centrifugation, PBMC were separated from whole blood and then either used fresh or cryopreserved at -140C. The overlapping peptide pools covered the spike proteins of SARS-CoV-2 as well as those of the common cold coronaviruses HCoV-NL63, HCoV-OC43 and HCoV-229E. The QIAamp micro DNA kit was used to extract genomic DNA from the cultured CD4+ T cells.

The library relied on the immunoSEQ multiplex PCR assay. DNA from the cultured, isolated CD4+ T cells was subjected to TCR beta CDR3 sequencing. The original methods were these. Non-productive TCR sequences were removed and reads were trimmed to the CDR3 region, keeping CDR3s of at least 7 amino acids. The MANAFEST web app was used to identify antigen-specific clonotypes by comparing expansion in peptide wells with expansion in reference cultures. To be called positive, a clone needed expansion at FDR<0.05 compared with the reference and with all other wells, an odds ratio greater than 5, and a frequency greater than 0.1% in two replicate wells. Clonotypes significantly expanded in SARS-CoV-2 spike wells and in at least one common cold coronavirus spike condition were defined as cross-reactive. CDR3 similarity was assessed by Levenshtein distance with the stringdist R package, and unrooted trees were built with ape in R 3.6.1. Sourced from immuneACCESS, this table was stored by TCRdb with only in-frame sequences that have V and J called. A share of the clones is absent; for the studies checked, an unresolved V gene accounts for under half, and the remainder has no known explanation. The V and J calls and the clone size are those of that table, but D and trimming were determined from the DNA. A total of about 50,000 clones appear in this sample, 65% to 75% of them only once. The ten largest clones add up to around 16% of the sample.

At the junction V is shortened by 4 bases and J by 4 bases, with 8 bases in between. Looking up the germline V gene yields CDR1 ENHRY and CDR2 SYGVKD. The CDR3 covers 13 residues, taking in both the cysteine and the phenylalanine. CDR3 DNA only is kept here, 39 bases in frame from base 1. Findings and caveats that apply to the study as a whole: The study was limited by a small number of convalescent patients and lacked early post-infection timepoints. Among healthy vaccine recipients, nearly all vaccine-induced clones were SARS-CoV-2 mono-reactive, and just 1 of 255 was cross-reactive with common cold coronaviruses. At late post-vaccination timepoints, both infection-induced and vaccine-induced clones showed marked clonal contraction, consistent with waning T cell responses.

The rearrangement joined TRBV10-3 to TRBJ1-5; a confident D gene designation cannot be given. The receptor was isolated from a human donor who received a COVID-19 vaccine. Sequenced here: CD4+ T cells from PBMCs cultured with HCoV-OC43 spike peptides, sampled after COVID-19 vaccination. This sample's cell subset or site label indicates: HCoV-OC43 spike overlapping peptide pool stimulation. The CDR3 region has the sequence CAISVQENQPQHF. Here is the DNA: TGTGCCATCAGTGTTCAGGAGAATCAGCCCCAGCATTTT.